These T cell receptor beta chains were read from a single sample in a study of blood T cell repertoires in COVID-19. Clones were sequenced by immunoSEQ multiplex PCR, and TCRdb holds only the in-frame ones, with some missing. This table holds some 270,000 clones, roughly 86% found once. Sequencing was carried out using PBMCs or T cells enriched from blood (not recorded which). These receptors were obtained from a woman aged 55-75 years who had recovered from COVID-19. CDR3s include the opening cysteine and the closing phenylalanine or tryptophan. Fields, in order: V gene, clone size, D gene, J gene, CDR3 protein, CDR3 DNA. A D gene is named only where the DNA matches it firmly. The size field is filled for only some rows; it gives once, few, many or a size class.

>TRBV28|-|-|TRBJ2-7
CASSPRTGRDYEQYF
TGTGCCAGCAGCCCCAGGACAGGGAGGGACTACGAGCAGTACTTC
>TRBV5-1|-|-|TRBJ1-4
CASRSRAGLDEKLFF
TGCGCCAGCAGGAGTCGTGCAGGGTTAGATGAAAAACTGTTTTTT
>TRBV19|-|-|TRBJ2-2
CASSIVARGSGELFF
TGTGCCAGTAGTATAGTCGCCCGGGGGTCCGGGGAGCTGTTTTTT
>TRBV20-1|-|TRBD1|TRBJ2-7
CSASRGQASHEQYF
TGCAGTGCTAGTCGTGGACAGGCCTCCCACGAGCAGTACTTC
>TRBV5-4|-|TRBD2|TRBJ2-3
CASSLLLAGGGMADTQYF
TGTGCCAGCAGTCTCCTCCTAGCGGGGGGGGGCATGGCAGATACGCAGTATTTT
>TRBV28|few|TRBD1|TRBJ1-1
CASSLDRGHAFF
TGTGCCAGCAGTTTGGACAGGGGGCATGCTTTCTTT
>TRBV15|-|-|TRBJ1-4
CATSRDNYEKLFF
TGTGCCACCAGCAGAGATAACTATGAAAAACTGTTTTTT
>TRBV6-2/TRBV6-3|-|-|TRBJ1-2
CASSSRDYGYTF
TGTGCCAGCAGTTCCCGGGACTATGGCTACACCTTC
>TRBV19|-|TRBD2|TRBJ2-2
CASSLGSGRSNTGELFF
TGTGCCAGTAGTTTGGGTAGCGGGAGGAGTAACACCGGGGAGCTGTTTTTT
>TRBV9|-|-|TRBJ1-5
CASSDGGSNQPQHF
TGTGCCAGCAGTGATGGGGGGAGCAATCAGCCCCAGCATTTT
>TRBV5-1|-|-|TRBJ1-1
CASSLDPGVGTEAFF
TGCGCCAGCAGCTTGGACCCCGGGGTGGGGACTGAAGCTTTCTTT
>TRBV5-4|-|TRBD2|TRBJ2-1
CASSLAGGMGNEQFF
TGTGCCAGCAGCTTAGCGGGAGGGATGGGCAATGAGCAGTTCTTC
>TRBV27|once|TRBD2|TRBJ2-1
CASRLVASGGTEQFF
TGTGCCAGCAGGCTGGTCGCTAGCGGTGGAACTGAGCAGTTCTTC
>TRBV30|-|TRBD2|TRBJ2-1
CAWSTGGEQFF
TGTGCCTGGAGTACGGGGGGTGAGCAGTTCTTC
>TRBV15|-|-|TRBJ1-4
CATSRGIRETNEKLFF
TGTGCCACCAGCAGAGGAATCCGGGAAACTAATGAAAAACTGTTTTTT
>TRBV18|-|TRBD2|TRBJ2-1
CASSVPLGTSGHNEQFF
TGTGCCAGCTCAGTCCCCCTTGGGACTAGCGGCCACAATGAGCAGTTCTTC
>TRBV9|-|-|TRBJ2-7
CASSVRLGGSYEQYF
TGTGCCAGCAGCGTTCGTCTTGGCGGCTCCTACGAGCAGTACTTC
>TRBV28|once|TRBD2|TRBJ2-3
CASSIFSGRRRTDTQYF
TGTGCCAGCAGTATCTTTAGCGGGAGGCGCCGCACAGATACGCAGTATTTT
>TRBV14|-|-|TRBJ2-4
CASSQEYLLARKEKNIQYF
TGTGCCAGCAGCCAAGAGTATTTACTAGCCCGAAAGGAGAAAAACATTCAGTACTTC